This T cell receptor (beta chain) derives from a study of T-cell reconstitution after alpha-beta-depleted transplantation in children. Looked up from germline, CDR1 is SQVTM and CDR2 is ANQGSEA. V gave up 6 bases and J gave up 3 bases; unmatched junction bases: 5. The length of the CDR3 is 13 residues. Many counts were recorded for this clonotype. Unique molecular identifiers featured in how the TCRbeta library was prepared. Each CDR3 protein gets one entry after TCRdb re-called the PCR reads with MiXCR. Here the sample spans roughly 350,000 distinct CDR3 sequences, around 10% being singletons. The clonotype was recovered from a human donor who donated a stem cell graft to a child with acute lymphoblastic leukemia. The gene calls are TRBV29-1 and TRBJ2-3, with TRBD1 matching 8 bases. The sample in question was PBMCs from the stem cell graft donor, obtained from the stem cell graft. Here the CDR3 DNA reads TGCAGCGTGTGGACAGGGCTAACAGATACGCAGTATTTT. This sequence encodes CSVWTGLTDTQYF.